The present entry profiles one T cell receptor beta chain with its context. Its antigen is unknown. This entry comes from a study of response to subunit inactivated influenza vaccine. Study-wide results and limits: The study's authors posited that every seasonal influenza vaccination enlists few new T cells.

V shed 8 bases, J shed 2 bases, and the junction held 9 bases outside the gene matches. The CDR3 contains 16 residues. Germline assignment: CDR1 SGHTA and CDR2 FQGNSA. Via MiXCR, TCRdb re-called the RT-PCR reads, giving one row per CDR3 protein. The sample includes about 570,000 distinct CDR3 sequences, 10% to 15% seen only once; the top ten take roughly a tenth. The specimen comprised PBMCs from blood, sampled on the day of vaccination. V gene TRBV7-2 combines with J gene TRBJ2-2; 9 nucleotides line up with TRBD1. This clonotype was sampled from a man aged 45 to 65 who received an inactivated influenza vaccine. The CDR3 DNA is TGTGCCAGCCCAAGAACAGGGGGCGTAAACACCGGGGAGCTGTTTTTT. Translation: CASPRTGGVNTGELFF.